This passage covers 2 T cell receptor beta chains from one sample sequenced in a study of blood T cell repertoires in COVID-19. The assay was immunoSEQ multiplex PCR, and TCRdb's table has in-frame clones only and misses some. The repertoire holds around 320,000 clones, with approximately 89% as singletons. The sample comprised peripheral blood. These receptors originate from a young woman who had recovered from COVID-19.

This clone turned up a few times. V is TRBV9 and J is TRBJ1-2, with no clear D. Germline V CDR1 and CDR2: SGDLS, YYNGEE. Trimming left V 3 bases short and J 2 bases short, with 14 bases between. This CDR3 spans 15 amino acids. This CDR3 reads CASSGTPRSNYGYTF. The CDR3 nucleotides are TGTGCCAGCAGCGGAACCCCTAGATCGAACTATGGCTACACCTTC.

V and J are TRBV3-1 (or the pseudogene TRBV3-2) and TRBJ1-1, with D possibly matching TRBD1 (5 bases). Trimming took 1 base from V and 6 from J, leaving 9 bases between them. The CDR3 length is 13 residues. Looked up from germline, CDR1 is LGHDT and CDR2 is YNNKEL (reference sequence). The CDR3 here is CASSQGGGAEAFF. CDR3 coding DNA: TGTGCCAGCAGCCAAGGTGGGGGGGCTGAAGCTTTCTTT.